Listed here is a single T cell receptor (beta chain). The antigen is not known. These data belong to a study of OX40 agonist ivuxolimab in advanced cancers. Study details: All patients had ivuxolimab intravenously every 2 weeks at 0.01 to 10 mg/kg. Two cutaneous melanoma patients and one hepatocellular carcinoma patient, three in all, had partial responses. General study findings and limits: Compared with others, partial responders at 0.1-3.0 mg/kg displayed clonal expansion among the lowest. Clonal expansion from baseline to week 6 occurred in both CD4+ and CD8+ T cells.

Some clones are missing from TCRdb's copy, which holds only in-frame ones; the method was immunoSEQ multiplex PCR. The sample shows about 46,000 clones, about nine tenths of them seen only once. This TCR came from an adult with an advanced solid tumor such as melanoma, head and neck, liver or kidney cancer. The specimen was CD4+ or CD8+ T cells sorted from blood, collected in a trial of the OX40 agonist ivuxolimab.

CDR3 loop: CASSRLPAYYNEQFF. The CDR3, as DNA: TGTGCCAGCAGCCGACTTCCGGCTTACTACAATGAGCAGTTCTTC. This chain joins TRBV2 and TRBJ2-1, with D hard to call. There are 15 residues in the CDR3. V was trimmed by 6 bases and J by 3 bases, leaving 15 bases between them. In germline, CDR1 is SNHLY, CDR2 FYNNEI.